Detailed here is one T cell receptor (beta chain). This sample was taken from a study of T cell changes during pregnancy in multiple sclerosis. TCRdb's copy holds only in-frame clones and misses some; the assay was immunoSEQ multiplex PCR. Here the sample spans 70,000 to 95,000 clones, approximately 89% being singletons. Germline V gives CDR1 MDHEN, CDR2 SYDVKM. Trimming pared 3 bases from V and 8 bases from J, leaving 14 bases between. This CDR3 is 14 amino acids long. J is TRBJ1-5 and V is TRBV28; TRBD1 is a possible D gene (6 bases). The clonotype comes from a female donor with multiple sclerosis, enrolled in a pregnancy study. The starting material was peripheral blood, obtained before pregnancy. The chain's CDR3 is CASSFRAGDEPQHF. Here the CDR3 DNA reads TGTGCCAGCAGTTTTAGAGCAGGGGACGAGCCCCAGCATTTT.